The sequence of this T cell receptor (beta chain) was determined in a study of shared clonotypes between healthy human individuals. Per the study methods: Filtering was not the same, since immunoSEQ gave junction-only sequences without quality scores. Here immunoSEQ multiplex PCR was the method, and the copy in TCRdb shows in-frame clones only, minus some. V, J and clone size are taken as reported in that table, and D and trimming were inferred from the DNA itself. This table has 600,000 to 800,000 clones, approximately 77% appearing once. This CDR3 has 14 amino acids. Trimming removed 6 bases from V and 7 bases from J, with 16 bases in between. Germline CDR1 reads MNHNY; CDR2 reads SVGAGI (reference sequence). This clone was counted a single time.

This sequence joins TRBV6-6 and TRBJ2-1; weak D call: TRBD2 (5 bases). The sequence derives from a woman under 40 in good health. Sequencing was carried out using memory CD4+ T cells sorted from blood. Sample subset: CD45RA-negative fraction. CDR3 nucleotides: TGTGCCAGCAGGGCCGAGGGAAGCGTTAATGAGCAGTTCTTC. Its protein product is CASRAEGSVNEQFF.